This T cell receptor beta chain was retrieved from a study of response to subunit inactivated influenza vaccine. TCRdb used MiXCR to reprocess the RT-PCR reads, holding one entry per CDR3 protein. The sample records 650,000 or so distinct CDR3 sequences, 14% being singletons. This clonotype has a handful of counts. The germline V gene encodes CDR1 MNHEY and CDR2 SVGAGI. V dropped 0 bases and J dropped 3 bases, with 9 bases sitting between them. The CDR3 spans 15 residues. The sample consisted of PBMCs from blood, taken approximately 15 days before vaccination. The TCR was taken from a man in his fifties who received an inactivated influenza vaccine. This chain links TRBV6-5 with TRBJ2-1, with D tentatively TRBD1 (6 bases). CDR3 protein: CASSYSSGHYNEQFF. CDR3 coding DNA: TGTGCCAGCAGTTACTCCTCGGGACACTACAATGAGCAGTTCTTC.